Below, 18 T cell receptor beta chains from the same sample are listed, as sequenced in a study of CD8 T cells in Susac syndrome. With random hexamers, 0.5 to 1 ug RNA was reverse transcribed. Using its own MiXCR run on the immunoSEQ multiplex PCR reads, TCRdb lists one record per CDR3 protein. The sample lists some 120,000 distinct CDR3 sequences, roughly 90% occurring once. Sequencing input: CD8+ T cells from PBMCs. These receptors all come from a human donor in good health.

This clonotype has a single count. This chain joins TRBV5-6 and TRBJ2-5, with 8 positions matching TRBD2. This CDR3 is built from 14 residues. The germline V gene has CDR1 SGHDT and CDR2 YYEEEE. V shed 4 bases, J shed 4 bases, and the junction held 6 bases outside the gene matches. CDR3 loop: CASSPGGGLETQYF. The CDR3 coding sequence is TGTGCCAGCAGCCCGGGGGGGGGCTTAGAGACCCAGTACTTC.

The sample holds one count of this clonotype. The gene calls are TRBV19 and TRBJ1-1, with 7 bases fitting TRBD1. Germline lookup yields CDR1 LNHDA and CDR2 SQIVND (reference sequence). The V segment lost 5 bases and the J segment 0 bases; nucleotides outside the gene matches: 9. The CDR3 spans 16 residues. CDR3: CASSSKGTDLNTEAFF. The CDR3 bases are TGTGCCAGTAGTTCAAAAGGGACAGACTTGAACACTGAAGCTTTCTTT. Full variable domain (outside the CDR3, taken from reference TRBV19 and TRBJ1-1): DGGITQSPKYLFRKEGQNVTLSCEQNLNHDAMYWYRQDPGQGLRLIYYSQIVNDFQKGDIAEGYSVSREKKESFPLTVTSAQKNPTAFYLCASSSKGTDLNTEAFFGQGTRLTVV.

The CDR3 DNA reads as TGTGCCAGTAGCCACGGCCAGGCCTTAGCCAAAAACATTCAGTACTTC. Amino acids: CASSHGQALAKNIQYF. This chain joins TRBV19 and TRBJ2-4; D remains ambiguous. Germline V gene data show CDR1 as LNHDA and CDR2 as SQIVND (reference sequence). Trimming cost V 6 bases and J 0 bases, with 15 bases left between them. The CDR3 loop spans 16 amino acids.

The chain joins TRBV5-1 to TRBJ1-1; D call uncertain. The V gene lost 0 bases and the J gene lost 3 bases, with 12 bases spanning the gap. Germline CDR1 is SGHRS and CDR2 is YFSETQ. The CDR3 totals 15 residues. CDR3 loop: CASSLGPGSDTEAFF. The CDR3 coding sequence is TGCGCCAGCAGCTTGGGCCCGGGTTCCGACACTGAAGCTTTCTTT.

The V call is TRBV24-1, the J call TRBJ2-2; a weak D match, TRBD2 (7 bases). CDR3 length: 13 residues. The germline V gene encodes CDR1 KGHDR and CDR2 SFDVKD. Trimming cost V 9 bases and J 3 bases, with 10 bases left between them. CDR3 sequence: CATGGADTGELFF. In nucleotides, the CDR3 is TGTGCCACCGGGGGGGCCGACACCGGGGAGCTGTTTTTT.

The CDR3 sequence is CSVAIVTSTDTQYF. CDR3 nucleotides: TGCAGCGTGGCGATAGTTACTAGCACAGATACGCAGTATTTT. V gene TRBV29-1 combines with J gene TRBJ2-3, with D uncertain. Germline-derived CDR1 and CDR2 are SQVTM and ANQGSEA. Trimming removed 6 bases from V and 0 bases from J, with 13 bases in between. This CDR3 has 14 amino acids.

This clonotype showed up just a few times. The chain joins TRBV6-5 to TRBJ2-5; no clear D gene. The CDR3 spans 13 residues. The V end lost 6 bases, the J end lost 5 bases, and 13 bases lay between the germline ends. CDR1 and CDR2 (germline): MNHEY, SVGAGI. CDR3 amino acids: CASRGPEAETQYF. CDR3 coding DNA: TGTGCCAGCAGAGGCCCCGAGGCGGAGACCCAGTACTTC.

V usage is TRBV19 and J usage is TRBJ2-5, with TRBD1 as a possible D gene (6 bases). Germline V gene data show CDR1 as LNHDA and CDR2 as SQIVND (reference sequence). This CDR3 has 14 amino acids. The V gene lost 4 bases and the J gene lost 4 bases, with 13 bases spanning the gap. The CDR3 reads CASSTSQGTETQYF. The CDR3, as DNA: TGTGCCAGTAGTACCTCACAGGGCACAGAGACCCAGTACTTC.

This clonotype has just one count. V gene TRBV12-3 or TRBV12-4 combines with J gene TRBJ2-4; a possible D gene is TRBD1 (5 bases). CDR3 size: 12 residues. V gave up 6 bases and J gave up 9 bases, with 12 bases separating them. The CDR3 sequence is CASSQGLGIQYF. CDR3 coding DNA: TGTGCCAGCAGCCAGGGATTAGGCATTCAGTACTTC.

The rearrangement uses TRBV18 and TRBJ2-2, with no clear D. With 8 bases removed from V and 6 bases from J, the gap between germline ends came to 7 bases. The CDR3 covers 11 residues. Germline-derived CDR1 and CDR2 are KGHSH and LQKENI. The CDR3 coding sequence is TGTGCCAGCCGCGAATCCGGGGAGCTGTTTTTT. Translation: CASRESGELFF.

The CDR3 loop reads CASSASGPKQYF. The DNA of the CDR3 is TGTGCCAGCAGTGCAAGCGGGCCTAAGCAGTACTTC. The rearrangement links TRBV12-3 or TRBV12-4 to TRBJ2-7; weak D call: TRBD2 (6 bases). The CDR3 runs 12 residues. The germline V and J ends were trimmed by 5 bases and 8 bases, with 13 bases remaining between them.

The chain recombines TRBV12-3 or TRBV12-4 with TRBJ2-2; 8 bases align to TRBD1. J gave up 5 bases and V 6 bases, and 14 bases lay outside the gene matches. The CDR3 has 17 amino acids. The CDR3 sequence is CASRFNSGGLGTGELFF. CDR3 in DNA: TGTGCCAGCAGATTTAATTCAGGGGGCTTGGGAACCGGGGAGCTGTTTTTT.

This chain connects TRBV29-1 to TRBJ1-2; 8 nucleotides line up with TRBD1. CDR1 is SQVTM and CDR2 is ANQGSEA in the germline V gene. V dropped 4 bases and J dropped 0; count of bases not matched to a gene: 1. The CDR3 runs 13 residues. CDR3 amino acids: CSVGTGPNYGYTF. As DNA, the CDR3 is TGCAGCGTTGGGACAGGGCCTAACTATGGCTACACCTTC.

CDR3 amino acids: CASRLYSNQPQHF. The DNA for the CDR3 is TGTGCCAGTAGACTGTATAGCAATCAGCCCCAGCATTTT. The chain recombines TRBV19 with TRBJ1-5; D gene uncertain. The CDR3 contains 13 residues. CDR1 is LNHDA, CDR2 SQIVND, per germline (reference sequence). The ends were cut back, 6 bases at V and 0 bases at J, with 6 bases in the middle.

V usage is TRBV7-9 and J usage is TRBJ2-3; D ambiguous. Looked up from germline, CDR1 is SEHNR and CDR2 is FQNEAQ (reference sequence). V lost 1 base and J lost 1, with 18 bases in between. The CDR3 length is 18 residues. The chain's CDR3 is CASSLEFGVIPGTDTQYF. CDR3 bases: TGTGCCAGCAGCTTAGAGTTTGGAGTCATACCGGGCACAGATACGCAGTATTTT.

The genes are TRBV7-3 and TRBJ1-1; weak D call: TRBD1 (5 bases). The ends were cut back, 5 bases at V and 0 bases at J, with 19 bases in the middle. This CDR3 has 17 amino acids. Germline V gene data show CDR1 as SGHTA and CDR2 as FQGTGA. The chain's CDR3 is CASSQMKTVRLNTEAFF. The CDR3 DNA sequence: TGTGCCAGCAGCCAAATGAAGACAGTCCGTCTGAACACTGAAGCTTTCTTT.

J is TRBJ1-2 and V is TRBV19; the match to TRBD1 covers 8 bases. CDR3 length equals 15 residues. The J segment lost 6 bases and the V segment lost 0 bases, leaving 6 bases of the junction unmatched. Germline CDR1 reads LNHDA; CDR2 reads SQIVND (reference sequence). The CDR3 loop is CASSIERTGWNGYTF. As DNA, the CDR3 is TGTGCCAGTAGTATAGAACGGACAGGGTGGAATGGCTACACCTTC.

In this sample, this clonotype turned up a few times. The chain employs TRBV6-5 and TRBJ2-7; 13 nucleotides agree with TRBD2. The CDR3 has 17 amino acids. Losses at the gene ends were 3 bases for V and 2 bases for J; bases not matched to a gene: 7. Germline V gene lookup returns CDR1 MNHEY and CDR2 SVGAGI. The CDR3 loop is CASSYQLAGGSPYEQYF. The CDR3 coding sequence is TGTGCCAGCAGTTATCAACTAGCGGGGGGGTCCCCCTACGAGCAGTACTTC.